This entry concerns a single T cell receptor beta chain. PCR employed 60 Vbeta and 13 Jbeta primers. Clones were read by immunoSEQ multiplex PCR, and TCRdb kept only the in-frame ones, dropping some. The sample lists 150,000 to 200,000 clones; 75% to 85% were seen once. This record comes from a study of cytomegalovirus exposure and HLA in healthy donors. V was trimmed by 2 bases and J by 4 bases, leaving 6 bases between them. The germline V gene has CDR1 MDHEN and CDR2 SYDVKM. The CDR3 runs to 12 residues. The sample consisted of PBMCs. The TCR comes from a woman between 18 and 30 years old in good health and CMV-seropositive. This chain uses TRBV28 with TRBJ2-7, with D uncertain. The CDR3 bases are TGTGCCAGCAGTTTAGGAGTTTACGAGCAGTACGTC. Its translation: CASSLGVYEQYV.